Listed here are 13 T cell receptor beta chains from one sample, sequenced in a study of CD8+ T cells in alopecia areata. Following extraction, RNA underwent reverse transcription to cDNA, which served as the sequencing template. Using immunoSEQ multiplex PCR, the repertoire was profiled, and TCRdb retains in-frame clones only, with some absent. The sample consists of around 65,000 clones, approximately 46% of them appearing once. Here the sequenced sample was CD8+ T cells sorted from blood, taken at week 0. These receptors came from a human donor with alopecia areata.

As DNA, the CDR3 is TGCGCCAGCAGCCAAGAGGGAATCGCGGCTCGGCAAGAGACCCAGTACTTC. Encoded protein: CASSQEGIAARQETQYF. V is TRBV4-1 and J is TRBJ2-5, with D unresolved. With 0 bases removed from V and 2 bases from J, the gap between germline ends came to 16 bases. The CDR3 is 17 amino acids. Germline V gene sequence: CDR1 MGHRA, CDR2 YSYEKL.

The CDR3 DNA reads TGTGCCAGCAGTCCACCTGGCAGGAAGAACTATGGCTACACCTTC. It is translated as CASSPPGRKNYGYTF. The J gene is TRBJ1-2, the V gene TRBV27; D not resolved. This CDR3 has 15 amino acids. V lost 5 bases, J lost 2 bases, and 15 bases lay in between. Germline V gene lookup returns CDR1 MNHEY and CDR2 SMNVEV (reference sequence).

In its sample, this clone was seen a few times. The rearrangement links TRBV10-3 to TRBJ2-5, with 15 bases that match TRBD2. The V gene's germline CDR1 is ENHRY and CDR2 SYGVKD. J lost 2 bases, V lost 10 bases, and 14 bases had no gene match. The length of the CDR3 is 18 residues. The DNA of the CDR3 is TGTGCCACCGGGGGACCGGGACTAGCGGGAGGAACGCAAGAGACCCAGTACTTC. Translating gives CATGGPGLAGGTQETQYF.

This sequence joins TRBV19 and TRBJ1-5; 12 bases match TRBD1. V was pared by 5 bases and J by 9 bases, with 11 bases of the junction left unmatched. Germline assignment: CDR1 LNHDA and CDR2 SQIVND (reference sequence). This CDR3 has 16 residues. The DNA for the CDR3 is TGTGCCAGTAGTGCGTCCACCGGGACAGGGGGCTGGCCCCAGCATTTT. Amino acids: CASSASTGTGGWPQHF.

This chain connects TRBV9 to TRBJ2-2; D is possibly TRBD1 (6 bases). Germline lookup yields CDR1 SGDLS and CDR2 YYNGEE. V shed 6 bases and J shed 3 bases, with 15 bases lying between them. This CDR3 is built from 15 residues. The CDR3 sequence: CASNAGEEDTGELFF. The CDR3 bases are TGTGCCAGCAACGCAGGGGAAGAAGACACCGGGGAGCTGTTTTTT.

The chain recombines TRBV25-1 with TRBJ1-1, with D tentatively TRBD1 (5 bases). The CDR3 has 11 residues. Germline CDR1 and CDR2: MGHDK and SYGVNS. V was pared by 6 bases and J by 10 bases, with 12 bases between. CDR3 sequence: CASSPGGGAFF. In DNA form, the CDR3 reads TGTGCCAGCAGCCCCGGGGGGGGAGCTTTCTTT.

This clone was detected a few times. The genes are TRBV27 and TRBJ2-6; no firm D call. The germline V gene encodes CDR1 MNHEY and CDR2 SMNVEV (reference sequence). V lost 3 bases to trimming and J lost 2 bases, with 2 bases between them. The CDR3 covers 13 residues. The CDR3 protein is CASSFPGANVLTF. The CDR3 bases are TGTGCCAGCAGTTTCCCTGGGGCCAACGTCCTGACTTTC.

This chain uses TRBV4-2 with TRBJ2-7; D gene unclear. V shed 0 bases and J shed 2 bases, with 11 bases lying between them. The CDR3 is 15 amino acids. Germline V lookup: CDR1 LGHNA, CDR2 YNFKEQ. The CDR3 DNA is TGTGCCAGCAGCCAAGAACAGTACGACGCCTACGAGCAGTACTTC. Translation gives CASSQEQYDAYEQYF.

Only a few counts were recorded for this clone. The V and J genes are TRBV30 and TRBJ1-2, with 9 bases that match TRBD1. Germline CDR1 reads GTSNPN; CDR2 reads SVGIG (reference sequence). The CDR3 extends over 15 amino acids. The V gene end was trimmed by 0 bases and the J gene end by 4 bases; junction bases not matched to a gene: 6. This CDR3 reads CAWSVHRGRLYGYTF. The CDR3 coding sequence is TGTGCCTGGAGTGTTCACAGGGGGCGCCTCTATGGCTACACCTTC.

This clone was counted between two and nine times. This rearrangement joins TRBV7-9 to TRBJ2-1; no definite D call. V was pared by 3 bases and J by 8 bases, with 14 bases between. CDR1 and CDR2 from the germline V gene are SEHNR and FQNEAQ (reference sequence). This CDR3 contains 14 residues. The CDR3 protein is CASSLYSPHHEQFF. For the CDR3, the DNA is TGTGCCAGCAGCTTGTATAGCCCACACCATGAGCAGTTCTTC.

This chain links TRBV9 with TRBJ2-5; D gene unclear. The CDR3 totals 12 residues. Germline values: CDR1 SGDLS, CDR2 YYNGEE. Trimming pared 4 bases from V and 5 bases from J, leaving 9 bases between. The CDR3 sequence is CASSLGSETQYF. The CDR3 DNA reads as TGTGCCAGCAGCCTCGGCTCGGAGACCCAGTACTTC.

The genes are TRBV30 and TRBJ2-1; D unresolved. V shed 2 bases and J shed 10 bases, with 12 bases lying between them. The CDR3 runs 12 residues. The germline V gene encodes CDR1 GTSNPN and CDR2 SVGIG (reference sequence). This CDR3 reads CAWSTWAKEQFF. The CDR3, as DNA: TGTGCCTGGAGTACGTGGGCCAAGGAGCAGTTCTTC. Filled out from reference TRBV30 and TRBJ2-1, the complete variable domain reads SQTIHQWPATLVQPVGSPLSLECTVEGTSNPNLYWYRQAAGRGLQLLFYSVGIGQISSEVPQNLSASRPQDRQFILSSKKLLLSDSGFYLCAWSTWAKEQFFGPGTRLTVL.

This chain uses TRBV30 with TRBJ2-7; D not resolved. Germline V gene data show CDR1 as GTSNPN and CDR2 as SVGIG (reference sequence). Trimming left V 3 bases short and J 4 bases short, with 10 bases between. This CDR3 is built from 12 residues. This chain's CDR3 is CAWSPTYYEQYF. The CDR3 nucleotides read TGTGCCTGGAGCCCGACGTATTACGAGCAGTACTTC.